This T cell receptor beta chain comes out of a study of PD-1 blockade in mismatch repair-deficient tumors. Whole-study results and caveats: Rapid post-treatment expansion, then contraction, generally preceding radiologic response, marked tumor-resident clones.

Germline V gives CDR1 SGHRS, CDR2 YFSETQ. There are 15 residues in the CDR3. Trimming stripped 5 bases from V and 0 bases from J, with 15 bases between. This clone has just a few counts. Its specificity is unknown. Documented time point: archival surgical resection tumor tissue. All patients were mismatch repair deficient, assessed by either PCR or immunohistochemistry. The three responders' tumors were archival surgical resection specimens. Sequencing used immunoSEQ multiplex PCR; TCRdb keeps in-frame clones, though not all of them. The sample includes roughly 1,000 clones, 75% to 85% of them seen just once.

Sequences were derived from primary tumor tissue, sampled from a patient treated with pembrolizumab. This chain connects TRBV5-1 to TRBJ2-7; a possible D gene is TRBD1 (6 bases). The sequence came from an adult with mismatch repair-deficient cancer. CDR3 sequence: CASSRTTGISYEQYF. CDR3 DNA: TGCGCCAGCAGTCGTACAACAGGGATCTCCTACGAGCAGTACTTC.